This T cell receptor (beta chain) comes out of a study of blood T cell repertoires in COVID-19. Sequenced by immunoSEQ multiplex PCR; TCRdb stores in-frame clones only, minus some. The sample comprises 150,000 to 200,000 clones, approximately 85% of which are singletons, and 3.3% rests with the top ten. Germline-derived CDR1 and CDR2 are MNHNS and SASEGT. Between the trimmed V and J ends, which lost 0 bases and 1 base, there was a span of 10 bases. This CDR3 comprises 15 residues. The sequenced sample consisted of peripheral blood. The clonotype comes from a man in his sixties with acute or convalescent COVID-19. This chain links TRBV6-1 with TRBJ2-7; tentative D call: TRBD1 (5 bases). CDR3: CASSEARDRSYEQYF. The CDR3 coding sequence is TGTGCCAGCAGTGAAGCGCGAGACAGATCCTACGAGCAGTACTTC.